This passage covers 12 T cell receptor beta chains from one sample sequenced in a study of shared clonotypes between healthy human individuals. Clones were read by immunoSEQ multiplex PCR, and TCRdb kept only the in-frame ones, dropping some. The sample yields about 2.4 million clones, under 95% seen once. Sequencing was performed on naive CD4+ T cells from PBMCs. Noted subset: CD45RA+ positively selected. All receptors derive from a man between 18 and 35 years old in good health. Some clones in this sample may be carry-over from other donors' samples.

The J gene is TRBJ1-1, the V gene TRBV4-1, with D perhaps matching TRBD1 (5 bases). Germline values: CDR1 MGHRA, CDR2 YSYEKL. The ends were cut back, 0 bases at V and 3 bases at J, with 14 bases in the middle. This CDR3 spans 16 amino acids. The CDR3 nucleotides read TGCGCCAGCAGCCAAGAGGCAGCCGGGGGTTACACTGAAGCTTTCTTT. It codes for CASSQEAAGGYTEAFF.

This chain uses TRBV7-9 with TRBJ2-7, with D hard to call. This CDR3 is 16 amino acids long. With 3 bases removed from V and 2 bases from J, the gap between germline ends came to 17 bases. The germline V gene encodes CDR1 SEHNR and CDR2 FQNEAQ (reference sequence). The CDR3 sequence: CASSFPGSTGTYEQYF. In nucleotides, the CDR3 is TGTGCCAGCAGCTTCCCCGGGTCTACGGGCACCTACGAGCAGTACTTC.

V is TRBV7-2 and J is TRBJ2-7; possible D gene TRBD1, 6 bases. Germline loops: CDR1 SGHTA, CDR2 FQGNSA. Between the trimmed V and J ends, which lost 8 bases and 5 bases, there was a span of 16 bases. The CDR3 sequence is 13 residues long. The CDR3 region has the DNA TGTGCCAGCTACGAGGACAGCTACGACGAGCAGTACTTC. Translation gives CASYEDSYDEQYF.

The J gene is TRBJ1-6, the V gene TRBV30; TRBD1 might be the D (5 bases). The V and J ends lost 3 bases and 6 bases respectively, with 15 bases between them. The germline CDR1 and CDR2 sequences are GTSNPN and SVGIG (reference sequence). The CDR3 covers 15 residues. CDR3 sequence reads: CAWRPMGRSNSPLHF. The CDR3 DNA reads TGTGCCTGGAGGCCGATGGGACGGAGTAATTCACCCCTCCACTTT.

In regard to this clone: Other DNA sequences in this specimen translate into the identical CDR3. This chain joins TRBV30 and TRBJ2-5, with D perhaps TRBD2 (7 bases). The CDR3 length is 14 residues. V was trimmed by 3 bases and J by 2 bases, leaving 13 bases between them. CDR1 and CDR2 from the germline V gene are GTSNPN and SVGIG (reference sequence). CDR3: CAWSRGAGQETQYF. The CDR3 DNA sequence: TGTGCCTGGAGCCGGGGGGCCGGACAAGAGACCCAGTACTTC.

This rearrangement joins TRBV6-5 to TRBJ1-5; D might be TRBD1 (5 bases). The CDR3 runs to 14 residues. Germline V CDR1 and CDR2: MNHEY, SVGAGI. Trimming stripped 5 bases from V and 7 bases from J, with 15 bases between. CDR3 sequence: CASSGSSGEQPQHF. The DNA of the CDR3 is TGTGCCAGCAGTGGCTCCTCGGGGGAACAGCCCCAGCATTTT.

This chain uses TRBV5-5 with TRBJ1-1; D gene ambiguous. This CDR3 region has 14 residues. CDR1 is SGHKS, CDR2 YYEKEE, per germline (reference sequence). Trimming removed 1 base from V and 1 base from J, with 8 bases in between. The CDR3 sequence is CASSLMPGNTEAFF. The CDR3, as DNA: TGTGCCAGCAGCTTGATGCCAGGGAACACTGAAGCTTTCTTT.

This chain connects TRBV10-2 to TRBJ1-2; D not resolved. With 3 bases removed from V and 1 base from J, the gap between germline ends came to 6 bases. The CDR3 is made up of 13 amino acids. Germline lookup yields CDR1 WSHSY and CDR2 SAAADI. The CDR3 region has the DNA TGCGCCAGCAGTGACCCCTTTAACTATGGCTACACCTTC. Residues: CASSDPFNYGYTF.

V gene TRBV5-1 combines with J gene TRBJ2-3; 7 nucleotides match TRBD2. Germline V gene data show CDR1 as SGHRS and CDR2 as YFSETQ. This CDR3 is 14 amino acids long. The V segment lost 0 bases and the J segment 4 bases; nucleotides outside the gene matches: 2. The DNA for the CDR3 is TGCGCCAGCAGCTTGGGGCGGGAGTCAGATACGCAGTATTTT. Translated: CASSLGRESDTQYF.

The chain combines TRBV5-8 with TRBJ2-1, with TRBD2 identical over 7 bases. The germline gives CDR1 SGHTS, CDR2 YDEGEE. V gave up 1 base and J gave up 6 bases; unmatched junction bases: 13. CDR3 size: 17 residues. The chain's CDR3 is CASSLTHNLAAINEQFF. The CDR3 region has the DNA TGTGCCAGCAGCTTGACTCATAATCTAGCGGCCATCAATGAGCAGTTCTTC.

The chain joins TRBV30 to TRBJ2-7; unclear D gene. This CDR3 spans 16 amino acids. Trimming took 0 bases from V and 8 from J, leaving 23 bases between them. The germline V gene has CDR1 GTSNPN and CDR2 SVGIG (reference sequence). Here the CDR3 DNA reads TGTGCCTGGAGTGTTCAAAGGACGGAACACCCTACGAAGCAGTACTTC. Translated, it gives CAWSVQRTEHPTKQYF.

The rearrangement joins TRBV27 to TRBJ2-7, with 9 bases that match TRBD1. Germline V CDR1 and CDR2: MNHEY, SMNVEV (reference sequence). J was trimmed by 6 bases and V by 7 bases; bases with no gene match: 7. The CDR3 covers 13 residues. The chain's CDR3 is CASTGTGSVEQYF. The CDR3 bases are TGTGCCAGCACCGGGACAGGGTCCGTCGAGCAGTACTTC.